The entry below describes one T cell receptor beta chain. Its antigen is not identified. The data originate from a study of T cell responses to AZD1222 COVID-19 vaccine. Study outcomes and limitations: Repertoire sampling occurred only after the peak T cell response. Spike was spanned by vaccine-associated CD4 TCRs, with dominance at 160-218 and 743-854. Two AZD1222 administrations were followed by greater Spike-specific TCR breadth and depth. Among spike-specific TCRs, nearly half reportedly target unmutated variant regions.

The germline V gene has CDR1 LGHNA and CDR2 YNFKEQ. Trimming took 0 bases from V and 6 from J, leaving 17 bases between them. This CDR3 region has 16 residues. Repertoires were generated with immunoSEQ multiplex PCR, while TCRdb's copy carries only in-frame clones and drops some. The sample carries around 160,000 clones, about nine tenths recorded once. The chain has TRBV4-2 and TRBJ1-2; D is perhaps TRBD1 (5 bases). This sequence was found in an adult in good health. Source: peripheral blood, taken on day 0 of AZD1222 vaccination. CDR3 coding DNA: TGTGCCAGCAGCCAAGAGATCGGGGGGTGGAAAAATGGCTACACCTTC. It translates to CASSQEIGGWKNGYTF.